These 15 T cell receptor beta chains were all obtained from the same sample, sequenced in a study of Graves' ophthalmopathy and Graves' hyperthyroidism. The study amplified TCR beta CDR3 regions using RNA transcripts. Investigators did first-round RT-PCR with HTBI primers, then second-round multiplex PCR. TCRdb passed the multiplex PCR reads through MiXCR, listing each CDR3 protein once. The table has hundreds of thousands of distinct CDR3 sequences, around 50% seen once. The sequencing input was peripheral blood. All receptors come from an adult man with Graves' ophthalmopathy.

V gene TRBV24-1 combines with J gene TRBJ2-5, with 8 bases aligning to TRBD1. The J call is in doubt because the DNA end fits TRBJ2-1 better. There are 17 residues in the CDR3. CDR1 KGHDR and CDR2 SFDVKD come from the germline V gene. CDR3 bases: TGTGCCACCAGTGACCAAGGACAGGGTAGCTCCTACAATGAGCAGTTCTTC. Protein product: CATSDQGQGSSYNEQFF.

This clonotype was counted between two and nine times. The chain employs TRBV7-3 and TRBJ2-5; D not certain. CDR1 is SGHTA, CDR2 FQGTGA, per germline. V gave up 4 bases and J gave up 4 bases, with 7 bases separating them. The CDR3 is made up of 12 amino acids. In nucleotides, the CDR3 is TGTGCCAGCAGCTCCTACGGAGAGACCCAGTACTTC. It translates to CASSSYGETQYF. The full variable domain, in which reference TRBV7-3 and TRBJ2-5 provide the parts outside the CDR3, is GAGVSQTPSNKVTEKGKYVELRCDPISGHTALYWYRQSLGQGPEFLIYFQGTGAADDSGLPNDRFFAVRPEGSVSTLKIQRTERGDSAVYLCASSSYGETQYFGPGTRLLVL.

This clonotype has more than one count but fewer than ten. The gene calls are TRBV7-2 and TRBJ1-6; 9 bases are a match to TRBD1. Germline assignment: CDR1 SGHTA and CDR2 FQGNSA. J was trimmed by 7 bases and V by 5 bases; bases with no gene match: 6. CDR3 size: 15 residues. Here the CDR3 reads CASSLDRGPNSPLHF. The DNA for the CDR3 is TGTGCCAGCAGCCTGGACAGGGGCCCCAATTCACCCCTCCACTTT.

This sequence joins TRBV19 and TRBJ1-2, with D maybe TRBD1 (6 bases). The V and J ends lost 3 bases and 1 base respectively, with 12 bases between them. Germline CDR1 LNHDA, CDR2 SQIVND (reference sequence). The CDR3 loop spans 15 amino acids. This CDR3 reads CASSILDSFNYGYTF. CDR3 DNA sequence: TGTGCCAGTAGTATCCTGGACAGTTTTAACTATGGCTACACCTTC.

This clonotype was observed many times. CDR3 DNA sequence: TGTGCCAGCAGTCGACAGGGTCCCTACGAGCAGTACTTC. Translated: CASSRQGPYEQYF. The chain recombines TRBV2 with TRBJ2-7; TRBD1 agrees at 7 bases. The CDR3 consists of 13 residues. J lost 2 bases, V lost 5 bases, and 3 bases had no gene match. Per the germline V gene, CDR1 is SNHLY and CDR2 is FYNNEI.

The chain is built from TRBV2 and TRBJ1-4; 10 bases align to TRBD1. Germline CDR1 SNHLY, CDR2 FYNNEI. This CDR3 spans 16 amino acids. With 5 bases clipped from V and 6 bases from J, the junction kept 9 bases outside the gene matches. The CDR3 sequence is CASSSSTGGAYEKLFF. DNA for the CDR3: TGTGCCAGCAGTTCCTCGACAGGGGGCGCCTATGAAAAACTGTTTTTT.

The chain is built from TRBV20-1 and TRBJ1-3; a possible D gene is TRBD1 (6 bases). The CDR3 has 14 residues. Germline CDR1 and CDR2: DFQATT and SNEGSKA (reference sequence). V lost 3 bases and J 0 bases, leaving 9 bases between the germline ends. The CDR3 DNA follows: TGCAGTGCTAGGGAAGGGGGCTCTGGAAACACCATATATTTT. This translates into CSAREGGSGNTIYF.

Points on this clonotype: An end of the junction does not agree with germline; a read error may underlie this. This chain joins TRBV11-2 and TRBJ1-2; D is uncertain. CDR3 length: 13 residues. Germline V gene sequence: CDR1 SGHAT, CDR2 FQNNGV. CDR3 sequence: CASSLGPGYGYTF. In DNA, the CDR3 is TGTGCCAGTAGCTTAGGCCCGGGCTATGGCTACACCTTC.

This clonotype was counted between two and nine times. The chain uses TRBV5-6 and TRBJ1-1, with a weak D call TRBD1 (6 bases). The CDR3 contains 14 residues. The germline CDR1 and CDR2 sequences are SGHDT and YYEEEE. V shed 0 bases and J shed 5 bases, with 11 bases lying between them. The DNA of the CDR3 is TGTGCCAGCAGCTTGGACAGGGCGGTTACTGAAGCTTTCTTT. This gives the protein CASSLDRAVTEAFF.

The rearrangement joins TRBV2 to TRBJ1-1, with D perhaps matching TRBD1 (5 bases). The germline gives CDR1 SNHLY, CDR2 FYNNEI. Trimming removed 4 bases from V and 0 bases from J, with 21 bases in between. CDR3 length equals 18 residues. DNA of the CDR3: TGTGCCAGCAGTGCTAGGTTGGCGGGGCGAATCATGAACACTGAAGCTTTCTTT. Translation gives CASSARLAGRIMNTEAFF.

This clonotype occurred a few times. This sequence joins TRBV20-1 and TRBJ1-5; D unclear. This CDR3 comprises 11 residues. Trimming stripped 6 bases from V and 3 bases from J, with 6 bases between. Germline V gene data show CDR1 as DFQATT and CDR2 as SNEGSKA (reference sequence). The CDR3 sequence: CSAGNNQPQHF. DNA for the CDR3: TGCAGTGCAGGAAACAATCAGCCCCAGCATTTT.

Ten or more counts support this clonotype. The V and J genes are TRBV5-1 and TRBJ2-7, with TRBD2 matching over 12 bases. In germline, CDR1 is SGHRS, CDR2 YFSETQ. V shed 3 bases, J shed 4 bases, and the junction held 8 bases outside the gene matches. The CDR3 has 16 amino acids. CDR3 in DNA: TGCGCCAGCAGCTCTCCGACTAGCGGGAGTGGTTACGAGCAGTACTTC. It yields the protein CASSSPTSGSGYEQYF.

The chain combines TRBV10-1 with TRBJ2-7; perhaps D is TRBD1 or TRBD2 (5 bases each). Germline V lookup: CDR1 WNHNN, CDR2 SYGVQD (reference sequence). Trimming shortened V by 2 bases and J by 2 bases, and 13 bases separated the two germline ends. The CDR3 is 15 amino acids. The CDR3 sequence is CASSETGTAPYEQYF. For the CDR3, the DNA is TGCGCCAGCAGTGAGACGGGGACGGCACCCTACGAGCAGTACTTC.

This clonotype was seen a few times. An end of the junction differs from the germline gene, which may be a read error. CDR3 nucleotide sequence: TGTGCCAGCAGCTTTGGGGGAAGTCAGCCCCAGCATTTT. Protein product: CASSFGGSQPQHF. The rearrangement uses TRBV4-1 and TRBJ1-5, with a possible D match to TRBD1 (5 bases). From germline, CDR1 is MGHRA and CDR2 YSYEKL. There are 13 residues in the CDR3.

The chain has TRBV7-9 and TRBJ2-1, with 7 bases matching TRBD1. This CDR3 has 17 amino acids. Germline V lookup: CDR1 SEHNR, CDR2 FQNEAQ (reference sequence). V gave up 5 bases and J gave up 0 bases; unmatched junction bases: 10. The CDR3 nucleotides are TGTGCCAGCAGCCAACAGAAAGGGGGCCGCTCCTACAATGAGCAGTTCTTC. This sequence encodes CASSQQKGGRSYNEQFF.